The 5 T cell receptor beta chains below all came from one sample that was sequenced in a study of blood T cell repertoires in COVID-19. Libraries were prepared by immunoSEQ multiplex PCR; TCRdb keeps only in-frame clonotypes and omits some of them. The sample yields tens of thousands of clones, approximately 89% seen once. Sequenced sample: peripheral blood. All receptors derive from a human donor in a cohort sampled during active COVID-19.

The chain has TRBV7-9 and TRBJ1-1, with TRBD1 matching over 8 bases. V shed 5 bases and J 4 bases; nucleotides not matched to a gene: 6. There are 14 residues in the CDR3. Germline V gives CDR1 SEHNR, CDR2 FQNEAQ (reference sequence). The CDR3, as DNA: TGTGCCAGCAGCCCCGCGACAGGGGTCACTGAAGCTTTCTTT. Amino acids: CASSPATGVTEAFF.

The chain couples TRBV6-5 to TRBJ1-3; TRBD1 matches at 7 bases. Germline trimming cut 4 bases from V and 0 bases from J; bases unmatched to any gene: 3. The CDR3 runs to 15 residues. CDR1 MNHEY and CDR2 SVGAGI come from the germline V gene. The CDR3 is CASSFGTDSGNTIYF. The CDR3 DNA reads TGTGCCAGCAGTTTCGGGACAGACTCTGGAAACACCATATATTTT.

V and J are TRBV19 and TRBJ1-1; 9 positions agree with TRBD1. CDR3 length: 13 residues. V trimming: 6 bases; J trimming: 2 bases; junction bases outside the gene matches: 1. CDR1 is LNHDA, CDR2 SQIVND, per germline (reference sequence). For the CDR3, the DNA is TGTGCCAGTAGGGACAGGGGAAACACTGAAGCTTTCTTT. This gives the protein CASRDRGNTEAFF.

The chain links TRBV6-5 to TRBJ1-1; the D gene is possibly TRBD1 (6 bases). Trimming removed 4 bases at V and 0 bases at J, with 9 bases between. Per germline, CDR1 MNHEY and CDR2 SVGAGI. CDR3 length equals 14 residues. The CDR3 is CASSSQGMNTEAFF. The CDR3 region has the DNA TGTGCCAGCAGTTCACAGGGAATGAACACTGAAGCTTTCTTT.

This sequence joins TRBV7-2 and TRBJ2-3; no definite D call. Germline V gene data show CDR1 as SGHTA and CDR2 as FQGNSA. The CDR3 is 13 residues long. V shed 3 bases and J shed 4 bases, with 8 bases lying between them. DNA for the CDR3: TGTGCCAGCAGCTTTTATACGGCAGATACGCAGTATTTT. Protein product: CASSFYTADTQYF.